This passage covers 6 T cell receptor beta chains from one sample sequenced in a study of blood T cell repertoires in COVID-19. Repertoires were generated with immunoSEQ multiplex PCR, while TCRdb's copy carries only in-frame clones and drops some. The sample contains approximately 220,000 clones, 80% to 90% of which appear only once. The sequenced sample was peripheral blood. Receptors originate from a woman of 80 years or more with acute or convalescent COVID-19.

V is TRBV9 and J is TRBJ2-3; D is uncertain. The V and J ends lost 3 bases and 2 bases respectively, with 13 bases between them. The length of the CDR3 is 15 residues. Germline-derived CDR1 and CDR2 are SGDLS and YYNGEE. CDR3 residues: CASSADRLATDTQYF. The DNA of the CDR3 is TGTGCCAGCAGCGCAGACCGACTGGCCACAGATACGCAGTATTTT.

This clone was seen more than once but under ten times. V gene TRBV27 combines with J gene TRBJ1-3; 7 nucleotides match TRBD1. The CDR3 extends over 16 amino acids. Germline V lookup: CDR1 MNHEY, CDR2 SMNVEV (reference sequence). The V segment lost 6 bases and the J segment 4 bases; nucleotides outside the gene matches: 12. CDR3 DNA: TGTGCCAGCAGCCGCATAGGGGGCCCCTTGGGAAACACCATATATTTT. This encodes CASSRIGGPLGNTIYF.

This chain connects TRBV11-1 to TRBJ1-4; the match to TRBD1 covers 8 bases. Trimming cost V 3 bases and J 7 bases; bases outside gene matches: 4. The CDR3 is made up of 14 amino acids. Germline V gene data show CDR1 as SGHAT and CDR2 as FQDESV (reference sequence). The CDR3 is CASSFGRGREKLFF. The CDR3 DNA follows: TGTGCCAGCAGCTTCGGCAGGGGGCGTGAAAAACTGTTTTTT.

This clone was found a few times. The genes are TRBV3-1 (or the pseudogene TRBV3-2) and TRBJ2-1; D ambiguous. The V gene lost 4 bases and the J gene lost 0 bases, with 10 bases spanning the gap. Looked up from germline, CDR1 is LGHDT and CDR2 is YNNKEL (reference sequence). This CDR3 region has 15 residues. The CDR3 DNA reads TGTGCCAGCAGCCCTATGGCGGTCTCCTACAATGAGCAGTTCTTC. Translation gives CASSPMAVSYNEQFF.

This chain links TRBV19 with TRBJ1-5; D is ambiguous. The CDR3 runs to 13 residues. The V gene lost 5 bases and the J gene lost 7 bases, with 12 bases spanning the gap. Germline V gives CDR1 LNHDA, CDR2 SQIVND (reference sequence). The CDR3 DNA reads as TGTGCCAGTAGTCCCTCTACGGGACAGCCCCAGCATTTT. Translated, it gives CASSPSTGQPQHF.

The CDR3 loop is CAGRQEGFTGELFF. In DNA form, the CDR3 reads TGTGCCGGACGGCAAGAGGGTTTCACCGGGGAGCTGTTTTTT. This chain uses TRBV18 with TRBJ2-2; perhaps TRBD2 as D (5 bases). The V and J ends lost 11 bases and 4 bases respectively, with 17 bases between them. This CDR3 is 14 amino acids long. Germline loops: CDR1 KGHSH, CDR2 LQKENI.